Listed below are T cell receptor beta chains from one sample, sequenced in a study of T-cell memory formation after mild COVID-19. TCRdb called the 5' RACE reads again in MiXCR, with one record for every CDR3 protein. The sample lists fewer than 650,000 distinct CDR3 sequences, 20% to 25% occurring once. Sequences were obtained from PBMCs or a T cell subset sorted from them (not recorded which). These receptors all stem from an adult woman who had mild COVID-19 (a few samples of this study predate the infection). Cell type and time point are not known. Each CDR3 is given with its conserved first and last residue.

CDR3 protein | J gene | V gene
CASGGGNTDTQYF | TRBJ2-3 | TRBV7-3
CSVKRGGPTYNEQFF | TRBJ2-1 | TRBV29-1
CASSVGLAGGKNYEQYF | TRBJ2-7 | TRBV9
CAWSVGQHTYEQYF | TRBJ2-7 | TRBV30
CAIRGSVYSNQPQHF | TRBJ1-5 | TRBV10-3
CASSRGTATGEQYF | TRBJ2-7 | TRBV3-1
CASSLPQGTKSGETQYF | TRBJ2-5 | TRBV7-9
CATSQGLNQPQHF | TRBJ1-5 | TRBV24-1
CASSLVTGGRAYEQYF | TRBJ2-7 | TRBV7-9
CASSASWNTEAFF | TRBJ1-1 | TRBV7-2
CSVEFIGQGPEKLFF | TRBJ1-4 | TRBV29-1
CASSIWGGTKNIQYF | TRBJ2-4 | TRBV19
CASSQAPSGTGSASTQYF | TRBJ2-3 | TRBV4-3
CASSLRLAGDDEQFF | TRBJ2-1 | TRBV7-3
CASSQEVPGRGYNEQFF | TRBJ2-1 | TRBV4-2
CASRARQASFGNTIYF | TRBJ1-3 | TRBV2
CASSPTPGQGLSSYEQYF | TRBJ2-7 | TRBV27
CASSLAQNYGYTF | TRBJ1-2 | TRBV7-2
CASSRDTSYNEQFF | TRBJ2-1 | TRBV6-4
CASSQPHAGIEAFF | TRBJ1-1 | TRBV3-1
CASSQDSGTGNEKLFF | TRBJ1-4 | TRBV4-2
CSARDWALDEDTDTQYF | TRBJ2-3 | TRBV20-1
CSASRPDRAVEKLFF | TRBJ1-4 | TRBV20-1
CASSGYDQETQYF | TRBJ2-5 | TRBV11-3
CASSLARTSGAYEQYF | TRBJ2-7 | TRBV7-8
CATSDPNIPGYGYTF | TRBJ1-2 | TRBV24-1